The 2 T cell receptor beta chains below all came from one sample that was sequenced in a study of blood T cell repertoires in COVID-19 (dated by TCRdb to about 2020). Library preparation employed the immunoSEQ multiplex PCR assay. The table comes from immuneACCESS by way of TCRdb, which keeps in-frame sequences with V and J called. Part of the clones is missing from these tables; in studies checked, under half for an unresolved V gene and the rest for unknown reasons. This sample is represented by 62,000 or so clones; 88% of them were singletons. In total, the top ten clones hold roughly 2.4% of the sample. Sequencing used peripheral blood. Source of these receptors: a human donor in a cohort sampled during active COVID-19.

The CDR3 protein is CASSEYKGRGNEKLFF. The CDR3 nucleotides read TGTGCCAGCAGTGAATATAAGGGCAGGGGCAACGAAAAACTGTTTTTT. This chain uses TRBV25-1 with TRBJ1-4; D possibly corresponds to TRBD1 (6 bases). The CDR3 loop spans 16 amino acids. CDR1 is MGHDK, CDR2 SYGVNS, per germline. Between the trimmed V and J ends, which lost 0 bases and 8 bases, there was a span of 16 bases. The full variable domain, rest sourced from reference TRBV25-1 and TRBJ1-4, is EADIYQTPRYLVIGTGKKITLECSQTMGHDKMYWYQQDPGMELHLIHYSYGVNSTEKGDLSSESTVSRIRTEHFPLTLESARPSHTSQYLCASSEYKGRGNEKLFFGSGTQLSVL.

The genes are TRBV9 and TRBJ1-1; perhaps TRBD1 as D (6 bases). From germline, CDR1 is SGDLS and CDR2 YYNGEE. This CDR3 region has 15 residues. V was pared by 2 bases and J by 2 bases, with 13 bases between. CDR3 amino acids: CASSVDRSLNTEAFF. For the CDR3, the DNA is TGTGCCAGCAGCGTTGACAGGTCGCTAAACACTGAAGCTTTCTTT.